This entry lists 19 T cell receptor beta chains sequenced from one sample in a study of memory CD4+ T cells and cytomegalovirus serostatus. TCRdb's table, derived via immunoSEQ multiplex PCR, lists solely in-frame clones and lacks some. The table records about 57,000 clones, around 80% of them present only once. The sort gate was single viable CD3+CD4+CD8-CD45RO+ cells for memory CD4+ T cells. The sample consisted of memory CD4+ T cells from blood. These TCRs come from an adult in good health and CMV-seronegative.

The V and J genes are TRBV15 and TRBJ1-4; D is possibly TRBD1 (5 bases). Per the germline V gene, CDR1 is LNHNV and CDR2 is YYDKDF (reference sequence). V was clipped by 0 bases and J by 4 bases, with 15 bases between them. The CDR3 totals 17 residues. CDR3 bases: TGTGCCACCAGCAGAGATTCCTTTGGGGGTTATAATGAAAAACTGTTTTTT. Translating gives CATSRDSFGGYNEKLFF.

The chain has TRBV10-3 and TRBJ2-1, with D perhaps matching TRBD1 (5 bases). The germline V gene has CDR1 ENHRY and CDR2 SYGVKD. The CDR3 has 16 amino acids. V was trimmed by 3 bases and J by 8 bases, leaving 20 bases between them. The CDR3 DNA reads as TGTGCCATCAGTGATTGGCAGCTCAAAGGGGCTGATGAGCAGTTCTTC. Its translation is CAISDWQLKGADEQFF.

This clone turned up a few times. This chain links TRBV5-1 with TRBJ2-7, with TRBD1 identical over 9 bases. Trimming at V came to 3 bases and at J to 3 bases, leaving 4 bases not matched to a gene. This CDR3 region has 14 residues. Per germline, CDR1 SGHRS and CDR2 YFSETQ. CDR3 protein: CASSSTGGGYEQYF. In DNA form, the CDR3 reads TGCGCCAGCAGCTCAACAGGGGGCGGCTACGAGCAGTACTTC.

This chain uses TRBV9 with TRBJ1-1; D may be TRBD1 (6 bases). V gave up 0 bases and J gave up 0 bases, with 12 bases separating them. The CDR3 spans 16 residues. Germline assignment: CDR1 SGDLS and CDR2 YYNGEE. This chain's CDR3 is CASSVGGGLVNTEAFF. The CDR3 DNA reads as TGTGCCAGCAGCGTAGGAGGGGGGCTAGTGAACACTGAAGCTTTCTTT. Complete variable domain (other parts from reference TRBV9 and TRBJ1-1): DSGVTQTPKHLITATGQRVTLRCSPRSGDLSVYWYQQSLDQGLQFLIQYYNGEERAKGNILERFSAQQFPDLHSELNLSSLELGDSALYFCASSVGGGLVNTEAFFGQGTRLTVV.

This clone was counted a single time. The chain joins TRBV10-3 to TRBJ1-2; no firm D call. The germline V and J ends were trimmed by 0 bases and 8 bases, with 16 bases remaining between them. The CDR3 consists of 15 residues. CDR1 and CDR2 (germline): ENHRY, SYGVKD. The CDR3 spells CAISESGMGGRGYTF. The CDR3 DNA reads as TGTGCCATCAGTGAGTCGGGTATGGGAGGACGAGGCTACACCTTC.

This clone was seen a few times. The chain links TRBV5-6 to TRBJ2-5; D gene uncertain. The CDR3 is 15 amino acids. Germline CDR1 reads SGHDT; CDR2 reads YYEEEE. V lost 4 bases and J 0 bases, leaving 13 bases between the germline ends. The CDR3 sequence is CASSTFDSNQETQYF. For the CDR3, the DNA is TGTGCCAGCAGCACATTTGACTCCAACCAAGAGACCCAGTACTTC.

CDR3 loop: CASSSRLVVSTDTQYF. DNA of the CDR3: TGTGCCAGCAGCTCAAGACTAGTTGTCTCCACAGATACGCAGTATTTT. The chain is built from TRBV7-2 and TRBJ2-3; D is possibly TRBD2 (6 bases). Germline CDR1 reads SGHTA; CDR2 reads FQGNSA. Trimming stripped 4 bases from V and 2 bases from J, with 16 bases between. CDR3 length equals 16 residues.

The V gene is TRBV30, the J gene TRBJ1-2; D unclear. The V end was cut by 2 bases, the J end by 4 bases, with 11 bases between. Germline lookup yields CDR1 GTSNPN and CDR2 SVGIG (reference sequence). There are 13 residues in the CDR3. The chain's CDR3 is CAWSREGLYGYTF. DNA for the CDR3: TGTGCCTGGAGTCGCGAGGGTCTCTATGGCTACACCTTC.

This rearrangement joins TRBV19 to TRBJ2-2, with no clear D. The V gene lost 1 base and the J gene lost 5 bases, with 11 bases spanning the gap. The CDR3 spans 15 residues. Germline CDR1 reads LNHDA; CDR2 reads SQIVND (reference sequence). The chain's CDR3 is CASSIGGPGTGELFF. CDR3 DNA: TGTGCCAGTAGTATAGGGGGTCCAGGAACCGGGGAGCTGTTTTTT. The full variable domain, rest sourced from reference TRBV19 and TRBJ2-2, is DGGITQSPKYLFRKEGQNVTLSCEQNLNHDAMYWYRQDPGQGLRLIYYSQIVNDFQKGDIAEGYSVSREKKESFPLTVTSAQKNPTAFYLCASSIGGPGTGELFFGEGSRLTVL.

The gene calls are TRBV19 and TRBJ1-1; maybe TRBD1 (6 bases). V was cut by 6 bases and J by 2 bases, with 10 bases left in between. CDR1 and CDR2 from the germline V gene are LNHDA and SQIVND (reference sequence). CDR3 size: 13 residues. DNA of the CDR3: TGTGCCAGTAGAGGACAGCTCAACACTGAAGCTTTCTTT. Protein sequence: CASRGQLNTEAFF.

This sequence joins TRBV28 and TRBJ2-3; the D gene is possibly TRBD2 (5 bases). Germline V lookup: CDR1 MDHEN, CDR2 SYDVKM. Trimming pared 10 bases from V and 5 bases from J, leaving 13 bases between. The CDR3 sequence is 12 residues long. DNA of the CDR3: TGTGCCATAACCGAGGGCAGAGATACGCAGTATTTT. Translation: CAITEGRDTQYF. The full variable domain, its missing parts supplied by reference TRBV28 and TRBJ2-3, is DVKVTQSSRYLVKRTGEKVFLECVQDMDHENMFWYRQDPGLGLRLIYFSYDVKMKEKGDIPEGYSVSREKKERFSLILESASTNQTSMYLCAITEGRDTQYFGPGTRLTVL.

This clone was detected only a few times. The chain uses TRBV19 and TRBJ1-4, with D unresolved. From germline, CDR1 is LNHDA and CDR2 SQIVND (reference sequence). V dropped 4 bases and J dropped 4 bases, with 13 bases sitting between them. This CDR3 region has 15 residues. DNA for the CDR3: TGTGCCAGTAGTAGTCCGAAAGCAAATAATGAAAAACTGTTTTTT. The encoded protein is CASSSPKANNEKLFF.

The J gene is TRBJ1-2, the V gene TRBV6-1, with no clear D. The germline V gene encodes CDR1 MNHNS and CDR2 SASEGT. The CDR3 is 14 residues long. Between the trimmed V and J ends, which lost 1 base and 3 bases, there was a span of 9 bases. The CDR3 coding sequence is TGTGCCAGCAGTGAAGTGGAAGGCTACTATGGCTACACCTTC. It encodes CASSEVEGYYGYTF.

This chain joins TRBV4-1 and TRBJ2-3; no clear D gene. The germline CDR1 and CDR2 sequences are MGHRA and YSYEKL. The CDR3 loop spans 14 amino acids. The V gene lost 2 bases and the J gene lost 0 bases, with 6 bases spanning the gap. For the CDR3, the DNA is TGCGCCAGCAGCCAATCGGACAGCACAGATACGCAGTATTTT. It translates to CASSQSDSTDTQYF.

The chain joins TRBV6-5 to TRBJ2-7; D is undetermined. The CDR3 is 13 amino acids. CDR1 MNHEY and CDR2 SVGAGI come from the germline V gene. V dropped 7 bases and J dropped 0 bases, with 10 bases sitting between them. The CDR3 is CASTLPGSYEQYF. CDR3 bases: TGTGCCAGCACCCTCCCGGGCTCCTACGAGCAGTACTTC.

Only one count was recorded for this clone. The chain employs TRBV2 and TRBJ2-2; 7 bases agree with TRBD2. The CDR3 sequence is 14 residues long. CDR1 and CDR2 (germline): SNHLY, FYNNEI. V lost 7 bases, J lost 7 bases, and 9 bases stayed unmatched. CDR3 sequence: CASNPGGGLGELFF. CDR3 DNA: TGTGCCAGCAATCCTGGGGGGGGTCTCGGGGAGCTGTTTTTT.

The gene calls are TRBV5-1 and TRBJ2-5; D assignment may be TRBD1 or TRBD2 (5 bases each). CDR3 length: 12 amino acids. Trimming removed 4 bases from V and 5 bases from J, with 9 bases in between. Per germline, CDR1 SGHRS and CDR2 YFSETQ. CDR3 sequence (DNA): TGCGCCAGCAGCCTCTGGGGGGAGACCCAGTACTTC. It yields the protein CASSLWGETQYF.

Note on this clone: Germline and junction disagree at one end, which may indicate a read error. The chain has TRBV19 and TRBJ2-1; D not certain. This CDR3 contains 14 residues. Germline CDR1 LNHDA, CDR2 SQIVND (reference sequence). CDR3 coding DNA: TGTGCCAGTAGTTCCACGGCCCCCTACGATGAGCAGTTCTTC. Its translation: CASSSTAPYDEQFF.

The chain recombines TRBV6-5 with TRBJ2-5; 7 nucleotides agree with TRBD1. The CDR3 is made up of 15 amino acids. Germline V gene lookup returns CDR1 MNHEY and CDR2 SVGAGI. The J segment lost 4 bases and the V segment lost 2 bases, leaving 7 bases of the junction unmatched. The CDR3 here is CASSYGTADGETQYF. CDR3 coding DNA: TGTGCCAGCAGTTACGGGACAGCCGACGGAGAGACCCAGTACTTC.